This T cell receptor beta chain was profiled in a study of blood T cell repertoires in COVID-19. Looking at the study overall: Samples representing acute and convalescent COVID-19 were sourced from the United States, Italy and Spain. The analysed material was cDNA or gDNA that came from T cells, B-cell-depleted T cells, or PBMCs.

Profiled with immunoSEQ multiplex PCR; TCRdb holds only in-frame clones, not every one. The table lists over 130,000 clones, approximately 90% of them singletons. This CDR3 contains 15 residues. Per the germline V gene, CDR1 is ENHRY and CDR2 is SYGVKD. V was shortened by 2 bases and J by 8 bases, with 18 bases between the two germline ends. The specimen sequenced was peripheral blood. The receptor was derived from a woman older than 75 with acute or convalescent COVID-19. The chain is built from TRBV10-3 and TRBJ1-2, with a possible D match to TRBD1 (5 bases). CDR3 sequence: CAISEILQGLGGYTF. CDR3 in DNA: TGTGCCATCAGTGAGATTCTCCAGGGCCTGGGAGGCTACACCTTC.